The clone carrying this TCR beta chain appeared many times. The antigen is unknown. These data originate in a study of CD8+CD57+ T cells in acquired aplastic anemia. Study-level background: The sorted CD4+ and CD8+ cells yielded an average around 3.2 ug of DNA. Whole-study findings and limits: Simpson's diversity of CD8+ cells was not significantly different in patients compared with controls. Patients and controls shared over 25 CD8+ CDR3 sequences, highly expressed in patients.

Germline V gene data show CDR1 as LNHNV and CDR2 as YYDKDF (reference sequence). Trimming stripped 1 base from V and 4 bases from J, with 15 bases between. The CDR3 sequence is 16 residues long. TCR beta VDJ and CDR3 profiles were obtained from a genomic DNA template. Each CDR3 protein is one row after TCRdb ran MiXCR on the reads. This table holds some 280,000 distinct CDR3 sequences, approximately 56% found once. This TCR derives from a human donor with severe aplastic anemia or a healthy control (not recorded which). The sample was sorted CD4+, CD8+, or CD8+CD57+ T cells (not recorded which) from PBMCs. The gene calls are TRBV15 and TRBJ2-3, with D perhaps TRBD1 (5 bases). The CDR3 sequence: CATSRVGRGRSDTQYF. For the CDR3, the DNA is TGTGCCACCAGCAGAGTAGGTAGGGGAAGGTCAGATACGCAGTATTTT.